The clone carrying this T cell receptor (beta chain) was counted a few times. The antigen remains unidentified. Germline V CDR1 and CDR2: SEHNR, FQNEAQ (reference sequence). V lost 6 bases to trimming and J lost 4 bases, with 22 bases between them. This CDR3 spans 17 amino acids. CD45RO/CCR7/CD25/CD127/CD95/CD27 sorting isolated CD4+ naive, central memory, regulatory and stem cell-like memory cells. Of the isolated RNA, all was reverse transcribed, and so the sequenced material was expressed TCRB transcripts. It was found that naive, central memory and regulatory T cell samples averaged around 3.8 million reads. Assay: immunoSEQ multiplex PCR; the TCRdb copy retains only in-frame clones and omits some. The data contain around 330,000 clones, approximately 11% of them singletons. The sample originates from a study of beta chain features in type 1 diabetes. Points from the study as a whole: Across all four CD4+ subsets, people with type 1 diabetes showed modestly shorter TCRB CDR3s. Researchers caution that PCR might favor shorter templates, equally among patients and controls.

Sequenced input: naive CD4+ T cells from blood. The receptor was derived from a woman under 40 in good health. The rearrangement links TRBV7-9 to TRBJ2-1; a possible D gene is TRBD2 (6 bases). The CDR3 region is CASRLPSRETSYNEQFF. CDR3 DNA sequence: TGTGCCAGCAGACTACCCTCCCGGGAGACTTCGTACAATGAGCAGTTCTTC.